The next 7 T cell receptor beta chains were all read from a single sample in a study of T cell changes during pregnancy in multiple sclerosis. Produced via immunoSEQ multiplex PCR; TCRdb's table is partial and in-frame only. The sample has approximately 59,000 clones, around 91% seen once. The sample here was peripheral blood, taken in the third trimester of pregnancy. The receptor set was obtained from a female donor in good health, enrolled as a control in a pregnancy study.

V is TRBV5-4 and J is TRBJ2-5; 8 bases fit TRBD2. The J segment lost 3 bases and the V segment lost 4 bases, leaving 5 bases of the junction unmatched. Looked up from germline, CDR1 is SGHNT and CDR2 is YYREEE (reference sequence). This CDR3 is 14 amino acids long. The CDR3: CASSGLLAEETQYF. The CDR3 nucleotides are TGTGCCAGCAGCGGACTACTAGCGGAAGAGACCCAGTACTTC.

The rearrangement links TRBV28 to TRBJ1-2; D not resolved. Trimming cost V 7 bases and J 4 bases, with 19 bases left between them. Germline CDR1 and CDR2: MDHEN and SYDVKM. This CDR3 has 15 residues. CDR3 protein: CASTPPTAELYGYTF. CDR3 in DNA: TGTGCCAGCACCCCCCCCACAGCGGAACTCTATGGCTACACCTTC.

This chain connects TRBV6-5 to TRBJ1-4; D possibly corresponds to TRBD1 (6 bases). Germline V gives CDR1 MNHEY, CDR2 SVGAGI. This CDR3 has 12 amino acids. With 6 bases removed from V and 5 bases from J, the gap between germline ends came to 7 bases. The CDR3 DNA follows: TGTGCCAGCAGGGACAGAAATGAAAAACTGTTTTTT. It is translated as CASRDRNEKLFF.

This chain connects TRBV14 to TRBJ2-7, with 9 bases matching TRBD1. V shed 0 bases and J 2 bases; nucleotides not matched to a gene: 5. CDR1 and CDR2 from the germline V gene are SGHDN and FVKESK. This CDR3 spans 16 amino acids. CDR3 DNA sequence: TGTGCCAGCAGCCAAGAAGGGGGACAGGGCCCCTACGAGCAGTACTTC. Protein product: CASSQEGGQGPYEQYF.

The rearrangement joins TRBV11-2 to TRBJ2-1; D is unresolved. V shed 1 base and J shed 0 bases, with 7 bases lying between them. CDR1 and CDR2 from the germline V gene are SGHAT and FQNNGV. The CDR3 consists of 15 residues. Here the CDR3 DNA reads TGTGCCAGCAGCTTAGCGGAGAGCTCCTACAATGAGCAGTTCTTC. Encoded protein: CASSLAESSYNEQFF.

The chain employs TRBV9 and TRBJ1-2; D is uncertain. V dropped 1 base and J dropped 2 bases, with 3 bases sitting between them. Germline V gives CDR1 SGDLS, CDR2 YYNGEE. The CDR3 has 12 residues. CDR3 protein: CASSVQNYGYTF. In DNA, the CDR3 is TGTGCCAGCAGCGTACAGAACTATGGCTACACCTTC.

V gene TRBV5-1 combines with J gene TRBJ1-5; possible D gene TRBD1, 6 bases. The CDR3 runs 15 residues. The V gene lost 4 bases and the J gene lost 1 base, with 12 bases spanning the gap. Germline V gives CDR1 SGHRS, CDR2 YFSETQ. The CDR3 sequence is CASSPTGESNQPQHF. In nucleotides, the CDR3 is TGCGCCAGCAGCCCGACAGGCGAGAGCAATCAGCCCCAGCATTTT.